This T cell receptor (beta chain) is from a study of CD8 T cells in ankylosing spondylitis (dated by TCRdb to about 2017). Background for the entire study: The study set out to find disease-linked TCR variants by profiling T cell receptor beta repertoires in ankylosing spondylitis patients and healthy donors. In total, the full study cohort was made up of 100 to 140 healthy donors and 20 to 25 ankylosing spondylitis patients. Peripheral blood was sampled, and synovial fluid was also collected from ankylosing spondylitis patients. What the authors observed across the whole study: A TCR beta motif made up of several highly homologous amino acid variants appeared to be characteristic of blood from ankylosing spondylitis patients. Some motif variants had previously been reported in the synovial fluid and blood of reactive arthritis patients, which suggests shared mechanisms of disease initiation. In peripheral blood, the disease-linked clones were found at relatively low frequencies and had a CD8+ phenotype. The disease-linked clones were reported as significantly enriched in matched synovial fluid samples from ankylosing spondylitis patients.

For sequencing, an Illumina HiSeq 2500 was employed. TCR beta libraries were prepared by quantitative 5'-RACE with molecular barcodes. Per the source publication's procedure: Disease-linked TCR variants were identified with a new computational method built on a probabilistic model of VDJ rearrangement. TCRdb reanalyzed the raw reads on its own, using fastp at Q25 for trimming and MiXCR for clone calling, and kept in-frame beta chains. Rows are unified per CDR3 protein, each entry keeping the most common DNA and genes. TCRdb's processing, not the study's, gives the V and J calls here. Recorded for this sample are 30,000 to 40,000 distinct CDR3 sequences; around a tenth of them occurred a single time. The ten largest clonotypes hold 16% of the sample. Ends trimmed: V by 2 bases, J by 7 bases; bases unmatched to a gene: 8. CDR1 MNHEY and CDR2 SVGAGI are derived from the germline V gene. CDR3 length: 18 amino acids, cysteine to phenylalanine. This entry keeps only the CDR3 DNA: 54 bases, framed from base 1.

There are many counts of this clonotype. Its recognized antigen is unknown. The input lacks base qualities; no much larger clone sits a single base away. Sequencing was done on a sample of blood, either unsorted or a sorted T cell fraction (not recorded which). The rearrangement joined TRBV6-5 to TRBJ2-2, and 15 bases in between align with TRBD2. The origin of this receptor is a male donor with ankylosing spondylitis or in good health (not recorded which). The nucleotide sequence is given as TGTGCCAGCAGTTACCCCACGGGACTAGCGGGAGGAGGCGGGGAGCTGTTTTTT. Its protein is CASSYPTGLAGGGGELFF.